Ten or more counts support the clone carrying this T cell receptor (beta chain). Its specificity is unknown. This sample was included in a study of regulatory T cells in long-lasting Graves disease. Noted time point: newly diagnosed GD, antithyroid drugs for less than 3 months. Following extraction of RNA from PBMCs, that RNA was used to make the TCR library. Collection of peripheral blood (about 10 milliliters) was done using EDTA tubes. Germline V gene lookup returns CDR1 MNHEY and CDR2 SMNVEV (reference sequence). This CDR3 has 14 residues. The V gene lost 7 bases and the J gene lost 2 bases, with 11 bases spanning the gap. Building the TCR beta libraries relied on iRepertoire HTBI primers, and CDR3 regions underwent Arm-PCR. Each CDR3 protein is one row after TCRdb ran MiXCR on the multiplex PCR reads. The sample records about 540,000 distinct CDR3 sequences, approximately 15% being singletons. Study-level findings and limits: Public clonotype sharing was higher in persistent than newly diagnosed patients. The TCR repertoire of persistent Graves' patients was less diverse than that of newly diagnosed ones. When disease was persistent, TRBV28, TRBJ1-2 and TRBJ2-5 were the favored segments.

This sample also belongs to another study, concerning T cells in Graves' hyperthyroidism and ophthalmopathy.

The sequencing used peripheral blood mononuclear cells (PBMCs), collected at new diagnosis, from a patient treated with antithyroid drugs. The rearrangement uses TRBV27 and TRBJ2-2; a possible D gene is TRBD2 (6 bases). This clonotype was obtained from a man aged 25-40 years with Graves disease. CDR3 DNA sequence: TGTGCCAGCACAAGCGGGCCTAACACCGGGGAGCTGTTTTTT. Translation gives CASTSGPNTGELFF.